A selection of T cell receptor beta chains follows, all from one sample in a study of OX40 agonist ivuxolimab in advanced cancers. TCRdb's table, derived via immunoSEQ multiplex PCR, lists solely in-frame clones and lacks some. The sample carries about 100,000 clones, around 90% recorded once. The sample consisted of CD4+ or CD8+ T cells sorted from blood, taken in a trial of the OX40 agonist ivuxolimab. Receptors originate from an adult with an advanced solid tumor such as melanoma, head and neck, liver or kidney cancer. Both conserved end residues are trimmed from each CDR3. Fields, in order: CDR3 protein, V gene, clone size, CDR3 length. The size of a clone is reported for some rows only, either as once, few or many, or as a class for expanded clones.

ASSYSADYGYT TRBV6-6 few 11
ASSSRPPQVKIESYEQY TRBV7-6 - 17
ASSQDGTGGNEKLF TRBV4-3 - 14
ASSKGQGSEKLF TRBV5-6 - 12
ASSLETAGSEAF TRBV7-9 - 12
SALSGGNEQY TRBV29-1 - 10
AWSVRVDTEAF TRBV30 - 11
AWSVGRVDTGELF TRBV30 - 13
ASSLSGVGTQY TRBV11-3 - 11
ASSLGPSGATDTQY TRBV5-1 - 14
ASSFGREETQY TRBV7-2 - 11
ASSREGASPLH TRBV6-5 - 11
SVEDNGDTQY TRBV29-1 - 10
ASSLALGGNGETQY TRBV7-9 - 14
AWRGQARREQY TRBV30 - 11
ASSEASGGQTEAF TRBV2 - 13
ASSFLVGTGDYNEQF TRBV5-6 - 15
SAAGNGYT TRBV20-1 few 8
ASSAEQGAAYEQY TRBV6-4 - 13
ASSDVIRDTQY TRBV6-1 - 11
ASTYTGTGGSEQY TRBV5-1 - 13
ASSFFLANQPQH TRBV7-2 - 12
ASSLVGSTGELF TRBV7-9 - 12
ASRQQSSGNTIY TRBV2 few 12
AWRALRGPYT TRBV30 - 10
ASRDSGQGLSSADTQY TRBV7-8 - 16
ASSRLPQGTADEKLF TRBV11-2 - 15
ASKTAANYGYT TRBV5-5 - 11
ASSYWQGNNEKLF TRBV6-5 once 13
ASSLGGQNYEQY TRBV11-3 once 12
ASSQPTGEAF TRBV4-1 - 10
ASSFTRVKGTDTQY TRBV18 - 14
ASSSRYTGANVLT TRBV11-3 - 13
ASSTTSANNEQF TRBV9 - 12
ASSSGLAGGQGEQY TRBV11-3 - 14
ASSFRGLTYNEQF TRBV7-2 - 13
AWRRPSGYT TRBV30 - 9
ASSRDYNQPQH TRBV7-2 - 11
ASSFRRFPYEQY TRBV12-1 - 12
ASSLPGRLQETQY TRBV5-8 once 13
ASRGWGTGEHGYT TRBV2 - 13
ASQASQGQAF TRBV5-1 - 10
ASSVKRSWTGELF TRBV2 - 13
ASSLRPVTDTQY TRBV7-2 - 12
ASRMTSGNYEQY TRBV27 once 12
ASSGGFGNEKLF TRBV2 - 12
ASSLTGAGNTIY TRBV7-9 - 12
ATFSGRYEQY TRBV15 - 10
ASSAASGRGLYEQY TRBV5-6 - 14
ASSVEEETQY TRBV9 - 10
ASSRFATGYEQY TRBV5-1 once 12
ASSLTSGLYNEQF TRBV7-9 - 13
ASSLALAGVYEQY TRBV7-9 - 13
ASSLGPGTGLEQY TRBV28 once 13
ASSVRQGEGKLF TRBV18 few 12
ASRDRGRSTDTQY TRBV19 - 13
ASSLANSNQPQH TRBV7-9 - 12
ASRTTTGCSGNTIY TRBV6-7 - 14
ASSWTGAKNIQY TRBV13 - 12
ASSPPGREETQY TRBV18 - 12